This TCR beta chain was recovered during a study of T cell changes during pregnancy in multiple sclerosis. The data were produced by immunoSEQ multiplex PCR, yet TCRdb's version contains in-frame clones alone and is incomplete. This table has about 34,000 clones, 90% appearing once. In germline, CDR1 is MNHEY, CDR2 SVGAGI. The CDR3 has 13 residues. V was pared by 10 bases and J by 5 bases, with 15 bases between. This material consisted of CD8+ T cells from peripheral blood mononuclear cells, taken after pregnancy. This chain connects TRBV6-5 to TRBJ2-1; D is uncertain. The source is a female donor with multiple sclerosis, enrolled in a pregnancy study. The CDR3 is CATHRRIDNEQFF. For the CDR3, the DNA is TGTGCCACCCACAGACGTATTGACAATGAGCAGTTCTTC.